This T cell receptor (beta chain) was recorded in a study of cytomegalovirus exposure and HLA in healthy donors (dated by TCRdb to about 2017). With regard to the full study: In an earlier analysis of 450 to 750 of the donors, 250 to 350 Gb of sequence data and about 110 million unique TCR beta sequences from 150 million to 200 million T cells were reported. Around 320 gigabases of sequencing data and approximately 85 million unique TCR sequences were included in an early release covering around 650 HLA-typed donors. Of the 300 to 500 genotyped donors, roughly 76% were placed in the genetic ancestry cluster associated with self-reported Caucasian donors. The aim of the study was to test whether cataloging public T cell receptors could identify signatures of past pathogen exposure. Using immunosequencing, the study profiled T cell repertoires from some 670 subjects and related those repertoires to cytomegalovirus serostatus. In addition to the first cohort of approximately 670 subjects, a separate validation cohort of 120 different subjects was used. To predict cytomegalovirus infection status, the study brought together high-throughput TCR immunosequencing, statistical association of individual TCRs with disease status, and machine learning. A later analysis re-analyzed previously published TCR beta repertoires from 666 donors and added high-resolution HLA genotyping to study TCR occurrence patterns. The later analysis used no new phenotypic data to find candidate immune exposures, relying instead on TCR beta sequences and their occurrence across donors. An earlier analysis of 587 of the donors used high-throughput TCR beta sequencing to judge whether each TCR beta V gene segment behaved as functional or pseudogenic. Donor age, sex, ethnicity and CMV serostatus were compiled alongside the repertoire data. A later genetic analysis took genome-wide SNP genotypes for about 55% of the 666 donors and used that subset as a discovery cohort. Every discovery cohort repertoire had been produced on one sequencing platform. HLA typing included class I and class II loci at four-digit resolution. Typing coverage varied by locus: about 620-630 donors for A, B, C, DRB1 and DQB1; approximately 500 for DQA1; about 600 for DPA1; approximately 450 for DPB1. Because of strong linkage in the cohort, 4 to 6 DR-DQ haplotypes were treated as single units for association and clustering. Across under 500 genotyped donors of the cohort, an average of about 220,000 unique TCR beta nucleotide sequences per donor were sequenced, and roughly 17% of those sequences were non-productive. Points the paper makes about the study in general: A cluster of highly shared sequence variants was judged likely to represent a technical artifact of the sequencing pipeline. According to a later analysis, most CMV-associated TCR beta chains appeared to be HLA-restricted, and the HLA associations seemed to be driven largely by CMV exposure. In a later genetic analysis, a missense DCLRE1C variant was associated with V-gene and J-gene trimming of TCR beta chains, and the association was replicated in an independent cohort. Correlated functional status among segregating V segments might reflect linkage disequilibrium, but an unknown experimental factor could not be ruled out. In a later analysis, HLA-associated TCR beta chains showed more clonal expansion and lower generation probabilities than non-associated chains that were equally common. Some IMGT-functional V segments, including TRBV6-2 and TRBV6-3, could not be distinguished by the 87-base-pair reads and were therefore excluded. According to a later analysis, TCR association rates differed among HLA loci, with DRB1 alleles showing the most associated TCRs and HLA-C alleles showing the fewest. The authors suggested that the approach could potentially be extended to other disease states and immunological phenotypes. Over 15 rarely observed V segments, including chromosome 9 orphons, were excluded from the earlier analysis of several hundred of the donors because counts were too low. Because HLA typing was missing for some donors at each locus, association tests included only the typed subset. Most TCR sequences were observed very rarely across donors, whereas some public TCRs were present in many individuals. A further reported finding was that TCR beta sequences accurately predicted the HLA-A and HLA-B alleles for most subjects in the first cohort. A total of roughly 160 TCR beta chains were listed by the study as associated with cytomegalovirus. Specific HLA alleles were associated with around 18,000 TCR beta sequences at a false discovery rate of 0.05 in a later analysis. According to a later genetic analysis, donors in an Asian-associated ancestry cluster had fewer N-insertions in productive TCRs than the roughly 670-donor mean. The only immune exposure information available for the cohort was CMV serostatus. The classifier was reported to diagnose cytomegalovirus status with high specificity and sensitivity in both the original and validation cohorts. Strong co-occurrence of HLA alleles, especially DR and DQ, made assigning TCR associations to individual alleles difficult. A later analysis reported that several top co-occurrence clusters appeared linked to parvovirus B19, influenza, CMV and Epstein-Barr virus. Broadly in line with IMGT annotations, most TCR beta V segments showed up in productive rearrangements about 87% or about 30% of the time in an earlier analysis of roughly 590 of the donors. The cohort was sequenced for TCR beta chains only, and without alpha or paired-chain data the features that could be detected were limited. The presence/absence analyses assumed that sequencing depth was roughly uniform across donors, and that assumption may not be true. Three of the identified cytomegalovirus-associated TCR beta chains were confirmed in vitro to be specific for cytomegalovirus antigens.

The cohort comprised several hundred healthy bone marrow donors. At the time of sampling, all cohort members were nominally healthy, though unrecorded immune exposures were likely present. The donor tested CMV seropositive, placing the donor among the 310 or so seropositive members of the cohort. A peripheral blood sample was provided by each donor, and peripheral blood mononuclear cells were used for TCR beta sequencing. Genomic DNA extraction from the blood cell samples was performed with the Qiagen DNeasy Blood Extraction Kit. The library was produced with the immunoSEQ multiplex PCR assay. A mixture of 60 forward primers for TCR Vbeta segments and 13 reverse primers for TCR Jbeta segments was used in the multiplex PCR. The CDR3 region of rearranged TCR beta genes was amplified from genomic DNA by a multiplex PCR assay. The amplified TCR beta libraries were sequenced on the Illumina HiSeq System as 87-base-pair reads. In the source study's methods: A later analysis tallied around 82 million unique TCR beta chains across the approximately 670 repertoires, and around 12 million of those chains were shared by two or more donors. Raw reads were error-corrected and collapsed into unique sequences with a nearest-neighbor algorithm that merged closely related sequences to remove PCR and sequencing errors. To assign V, D and J gene segments, CDR3 sequences were aligned to IMGT reference sequences. For a sequence to be retained, a match of at least six nucleotides was required to both a V gene segment and a J gene segment. Rearrangements were called productive when the CDR3 lacked stop codons and stayed in frame with V and J; all others were non-productive. Following IMGT convention, CDR3 was defined as the stretch from the second conserved V-encoded cysteine up to the conserved J-encoded phenylalanine. The earlier analysis of approximately 590 of the donors excluded any sequence lacking an unambiguous match to a single V gene segment. In an earlier analysis of approximately 590 of the donors, V segments were called functional above 56.7% productive rearrangements and were called segregating when the between-donor standard deviation exceeded 5%. To diagnose cytomegalovirus status from the catalog of TCR beta chain sequences, a statistical classification framework was built. In a later analysis, V and J genes were assigned by comparing TCR nucleotide sequences against IMGT/GENE-DB human TR gene sequences. Using the TCRdist pipeline, a later analysis assigned CDR3 sequences along with most-parsimonious VDJ recombination scenarios. In a later analysis, each TCR beta chain was defined by its CDR3 amino acid sequence together with its V-gene family, and reads lacking a unique V-gene family were excluded. As a way to deal with suspected cross-contamination and a sequencing artifact, a later analysis dropped 450 to 600 nucleotide sequences that were highly shared and had low generation probability. For each public chain, a later analysis derived a clonal expansion index from normalized ranks of inferred template counts within each repertoire. A later analysis computed generation probabilities with a VDJ recombination model fitted to out-of-frame rearrangements, and checked the results against IGoR. In a later analysis, hypergeometric tests were used to score TCR-TCR, TCR-HLA and TCR-CMV co-occurrence, with a repertoire-size bias correction applied to TCR pairs. A later analysis estimated false discovery rates by permuting HLA or CMV assignments 20 times. A later analysis grouped co-occurring TCRs with DBSCAN, adding TCRdist sequence similarity when clustering within HLA-allele-positive subsets. Co-occurrence clustering excluded repertoires with fewer than 30,000 or more than 120,000 public chains, plus five with anomalous nucleotide sharing. TCRdb's version of the immuneACCESS table is confined to in-frame rearrangements and falls short of the full clone set. An unresolved V gene accounts for under half of the shortfall where checked; the remainder is of unknown origin. Clonal size and the V and J genes are those of that table, whereas D and trimming came from the DNA. A total of some 120,000 clones appear in this sample, roughly 71% of them only once. The top ten hold almost 6% of the sample.

CDR1 and CDR2 are drawn from the germline V gene: SGHVS, FQNEAQ. Including cysteine and phenylalanine, the CDR3 has 14 amino acids. Just CDR3 DNA is preserved here, 42 bases in frame from base 1. V is pared back by 1 base and J by 6 bases, with 12 bases lying between the germline termini. A remark on this clone: Its target antigen remains unknown. There are no base qualities to consult, and no much larger clone falls within one base.

This TCR derives from a woman aged 45-60 years in good health and CMV-seropositive. The specimen was PBMCs. The chain couples TRBV7-8 to TRBJ1-2; the D gene assignment is ambiguous. The CDR3 reads as follows: CASSLGGKVDGYTF. The DNA sequence is TGTGCCAGCAGCTTAGGAGGGAAAGTGGATGGCTACACCTTC.